This entry is about one T cell receptor beta chain. This clonotype appeared a few times. Its antigen is currently not known. Nothing much larger sits one base from this clone, and base qualities are not available. Libraries came from PCR. These reads were obtained on an Illumina HiSeq 2500. To normalize quantification of the TCRbeta repertoire, the TCR libraries were built with molecular barcoding that relied on unique molecular identifiers. TCRdb reworked the public reads: Q25 trimming with fastp, MiXCR clone assembly, productive beta chains retained. Identical CDR3 protein sequences are pooled into one entry, listed with their most common genes and DNA. This sample gives hundreds of thousands of distinct CDR3 sequences in total; roughly 17% of them show up just once. The ten largest clones add up to 0.9% to 1.2% of the sample. From cysteine to phenylalanine, the CDR3 is 16 amino acids long. The only DNA kept is the CDR3, 48 bases in frame from the first base. V is pruned by 0 bases and J by 4 bases, leaving 8 bases of the junction without a gene match. CDR1 and CDR2 are read off the germline V gene (reference sequence) as DFQATT and SNEGSKA.

This sample was taken from a study of T-cell reconstitution after alpha-beta-depleted transplantation in children (dated by TCRdb to the mid-2010s). Study-wide context: Using TCR repertoire profiling, the study followed T-cell immune reconstitution in a quantitative way in children after TCRalphabeta/CD19-depleted allogeneic hematopoietic cell transplantation.

The V and J genes are TRBV20-1 and TRBJ2-5, with TRBD2 identical over 10 junction bases. Here the sequenced sample was PBMCs from the stem cell graft donor, taken from the stem cell graft. The sequence came from a human donor who donated a stem cell graft to a child with acute myeloid leukemia. The CDR3 is CSARELKAGGGETQYF. At the DNA level, the sequence is TGCAGTGCTAGAGAATTAAAAGCGGGGGGGGGAGAGACCCAGTACTTC.